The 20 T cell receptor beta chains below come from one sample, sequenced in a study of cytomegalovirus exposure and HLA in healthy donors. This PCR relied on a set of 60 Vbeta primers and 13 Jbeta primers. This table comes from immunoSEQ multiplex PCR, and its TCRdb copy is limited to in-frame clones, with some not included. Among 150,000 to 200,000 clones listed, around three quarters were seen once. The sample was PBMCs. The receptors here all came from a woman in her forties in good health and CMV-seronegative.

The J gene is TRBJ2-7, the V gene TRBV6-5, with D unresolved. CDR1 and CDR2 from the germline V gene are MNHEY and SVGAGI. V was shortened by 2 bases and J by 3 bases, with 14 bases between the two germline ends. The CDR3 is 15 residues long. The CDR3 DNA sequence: TGTGCCAGCAGTTACGCCTTTATGGGCCTCTACGAGCAGTACTTC. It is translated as CASSYAFMGLYEQYF.

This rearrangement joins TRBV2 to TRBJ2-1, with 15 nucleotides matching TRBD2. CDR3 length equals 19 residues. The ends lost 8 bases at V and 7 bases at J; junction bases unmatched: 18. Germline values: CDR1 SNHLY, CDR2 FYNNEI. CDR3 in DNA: TGTGCCAGCCTCCGACTTTTCTCCGGGACTAGCGGGAGGATTAATGAGCAGTTCTTC. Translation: CASLRLFSGTSGRINEQFF.

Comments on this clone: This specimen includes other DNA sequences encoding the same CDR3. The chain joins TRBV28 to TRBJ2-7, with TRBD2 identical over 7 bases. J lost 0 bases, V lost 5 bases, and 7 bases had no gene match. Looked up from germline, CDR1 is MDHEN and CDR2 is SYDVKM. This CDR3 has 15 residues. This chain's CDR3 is CASSGASGSSYEQYF. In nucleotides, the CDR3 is TGTGCCAGCAGTGGGGCTAGCGGAAGCTCCTACGAGCAGTACTTC.

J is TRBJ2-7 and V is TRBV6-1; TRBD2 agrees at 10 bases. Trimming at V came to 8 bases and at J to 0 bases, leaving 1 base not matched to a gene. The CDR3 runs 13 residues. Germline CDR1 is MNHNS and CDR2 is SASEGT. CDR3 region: CASGLAASYEQYF. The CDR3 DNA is TGTGCCAGCGGACTAGCGGCCTCCTACGAGCAGTACTTC.

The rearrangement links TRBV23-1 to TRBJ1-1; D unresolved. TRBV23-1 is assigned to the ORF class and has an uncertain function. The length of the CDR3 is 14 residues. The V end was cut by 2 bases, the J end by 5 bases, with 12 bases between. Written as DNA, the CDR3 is TGCGCCAGCAGTCAAAGCGGCCGGAGTACTGAAGCTTTCTTT. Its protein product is CASSQSGRSTEAFF.

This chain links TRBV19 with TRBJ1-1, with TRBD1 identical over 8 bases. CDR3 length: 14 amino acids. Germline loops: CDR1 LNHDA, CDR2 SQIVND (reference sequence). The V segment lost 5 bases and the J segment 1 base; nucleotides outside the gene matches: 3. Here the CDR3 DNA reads TGTGCCAGTAGTTCCAGGGGGCGGAACACTGAAGCTTTCTTT. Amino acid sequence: CASSSRGRNTEAFF.

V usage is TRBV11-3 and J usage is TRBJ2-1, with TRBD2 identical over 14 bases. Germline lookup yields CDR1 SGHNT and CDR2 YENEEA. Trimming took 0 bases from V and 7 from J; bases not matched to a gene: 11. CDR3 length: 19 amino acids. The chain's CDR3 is CASSLESSRLAGGRNEQFF. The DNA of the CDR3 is TGTGCCAGCAGCTTAGAGTCTTCGAGACTAGCGGGAGGGCGAAATGAGCAGTTCTTC.

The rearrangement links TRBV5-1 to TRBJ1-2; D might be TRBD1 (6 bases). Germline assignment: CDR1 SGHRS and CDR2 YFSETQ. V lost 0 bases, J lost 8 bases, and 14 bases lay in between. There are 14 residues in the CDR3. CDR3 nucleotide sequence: TGCGCCAGCAGCTTGGGAGCAGGGGAAGGCGGCTACACCTTC. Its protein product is CASSLGAGEGGYTF.

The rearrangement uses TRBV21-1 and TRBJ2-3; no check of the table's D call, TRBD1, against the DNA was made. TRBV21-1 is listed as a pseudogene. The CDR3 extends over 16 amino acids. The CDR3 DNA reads TGTGCCAGCAGCACAGCCGGGACAGGACACACAGATACGCAGTATTTT. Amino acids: CASSTAGTGHTDTQYF.

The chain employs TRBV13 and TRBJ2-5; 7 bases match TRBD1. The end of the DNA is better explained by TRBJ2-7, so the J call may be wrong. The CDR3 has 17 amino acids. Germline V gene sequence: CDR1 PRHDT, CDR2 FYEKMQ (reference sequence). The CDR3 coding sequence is TGTGCCAGCAGCCGCAGATCCACAGGGGTCGGACCCTACGAGCAGTACTTC. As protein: CASSRRSTGVGPYEQYF.

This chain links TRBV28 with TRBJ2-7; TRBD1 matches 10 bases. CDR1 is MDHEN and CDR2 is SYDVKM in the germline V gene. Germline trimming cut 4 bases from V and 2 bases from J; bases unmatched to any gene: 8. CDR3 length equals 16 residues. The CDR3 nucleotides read TGTGCCAGCAGTTCGACCGGGACAGGGGTGCCCTACGAGCAGTACTTC. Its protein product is CASSSTGTGVPYEQYF.

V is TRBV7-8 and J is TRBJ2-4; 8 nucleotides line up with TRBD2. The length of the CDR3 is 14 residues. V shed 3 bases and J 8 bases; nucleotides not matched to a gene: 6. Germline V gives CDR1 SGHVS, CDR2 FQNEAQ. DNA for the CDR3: TGTGCCAGCAGCTTGGGGAGCGGGAGTGACATTCAGTACTTC. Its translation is CASSLGSGSDIQYF.

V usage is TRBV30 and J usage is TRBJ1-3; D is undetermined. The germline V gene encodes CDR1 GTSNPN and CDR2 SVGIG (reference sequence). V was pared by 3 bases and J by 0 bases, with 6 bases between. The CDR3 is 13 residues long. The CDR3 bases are TGTGCCTGGAGCAGTTTCTCTGGAAACACCATATATTTT. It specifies CAWSSFSGNTIYF.

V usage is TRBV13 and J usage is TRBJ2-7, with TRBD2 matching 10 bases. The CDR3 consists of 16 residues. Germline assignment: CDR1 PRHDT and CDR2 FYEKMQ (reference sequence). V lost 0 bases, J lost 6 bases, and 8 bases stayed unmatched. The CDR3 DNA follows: TGTGCCAGCAGCTTAGGAAGTGGTGGACTAGCGGCCGAGCAGTACTTC. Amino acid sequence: CASSLGSGGLAAEQYF. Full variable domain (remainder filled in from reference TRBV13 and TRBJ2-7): AAGVIQSPRHLIKEKRETATLKCYPIPRHDTVYWYQQGPGQDPQFLISFYEKMQSDKGSIPDRFSAQQFSDYHSELNMSSLELGDSALYFCASSLGSGGLAAEQYFGPGTRLTVT.

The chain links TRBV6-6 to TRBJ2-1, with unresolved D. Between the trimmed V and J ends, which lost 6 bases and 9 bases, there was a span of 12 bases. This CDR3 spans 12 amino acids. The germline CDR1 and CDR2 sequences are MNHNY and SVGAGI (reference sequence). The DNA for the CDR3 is TGTGCCAGCAGCCCAATAGTTGGTGAGCAGTTCTTC. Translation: CASSPIVGEQFF.

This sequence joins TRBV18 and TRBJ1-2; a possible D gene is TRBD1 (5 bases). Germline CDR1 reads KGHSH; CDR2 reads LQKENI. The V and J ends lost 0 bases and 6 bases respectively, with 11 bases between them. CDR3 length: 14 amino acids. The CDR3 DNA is TGTGCCAGCTCACCACCAGGGGTTACGAATGGCTACACCTTC. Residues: CASSPPGVTNGYTF. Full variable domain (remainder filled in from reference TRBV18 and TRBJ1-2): NAGVMQNPRHLVRRRGQEARLRCSPMKGHSHVYWYRQLPEEGLKFMVYLQKENIIDESGMPKERFSAEFPKEGPSILRIQQVVRGDSAAYFCASSPPGVTNGYTFGSGTRLTVV.

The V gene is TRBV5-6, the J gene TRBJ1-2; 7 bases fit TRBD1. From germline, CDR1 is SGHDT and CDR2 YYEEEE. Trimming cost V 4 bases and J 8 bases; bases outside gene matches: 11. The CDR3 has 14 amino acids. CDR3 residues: CASSLGQTAEGYTF. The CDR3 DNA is TGTGCCAGCAGCCTGGGACAGACTGCTGAGGGCTACACCTTC.

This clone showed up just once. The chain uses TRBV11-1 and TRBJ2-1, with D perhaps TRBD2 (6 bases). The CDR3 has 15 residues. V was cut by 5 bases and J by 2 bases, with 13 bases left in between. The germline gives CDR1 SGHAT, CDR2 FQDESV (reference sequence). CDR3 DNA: TGTGCCAGCAGCCACGGGGGAAACCCCTACAATGAGCAGTTCTTC. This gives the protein CASSHGGNPYNEQFF. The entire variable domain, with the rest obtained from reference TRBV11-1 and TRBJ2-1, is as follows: EAEVAQSPRYKITEKSQAVAFWCDPISGHATLYWYRQILGQGPELLVQFQDESVVDDSQLPKDRFSAERLKGVDSTLKIQPAELGDSAMYLCASSHGGNPYNEQFFGPGTRLTVL.

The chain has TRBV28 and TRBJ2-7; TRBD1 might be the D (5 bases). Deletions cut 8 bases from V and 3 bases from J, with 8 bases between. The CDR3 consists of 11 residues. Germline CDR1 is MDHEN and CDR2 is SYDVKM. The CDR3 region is CASFTGYEQYF. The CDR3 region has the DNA TGTGCCAGCTTTACAGGCTACGAGCAGTACTTC. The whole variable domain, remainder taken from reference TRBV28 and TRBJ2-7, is DVKVTQSSRYLVKRTGEKVFLECVQDMDHENMFWYRQDPGLGLRLIYFSYDVKMKEKGDIPEGYSVSREKKERFSLILESASTNQTSMYLCASFTGYEQYFGPGTRLTVT.

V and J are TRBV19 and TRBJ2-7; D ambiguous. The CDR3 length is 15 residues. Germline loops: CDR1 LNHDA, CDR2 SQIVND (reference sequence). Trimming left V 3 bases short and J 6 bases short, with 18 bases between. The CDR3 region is CASSIEPGPVAEQYF. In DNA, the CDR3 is TGTGCCAGTAGTATCGAGCCAGGTCCGGTCGCCGAGCAGTACTTC.